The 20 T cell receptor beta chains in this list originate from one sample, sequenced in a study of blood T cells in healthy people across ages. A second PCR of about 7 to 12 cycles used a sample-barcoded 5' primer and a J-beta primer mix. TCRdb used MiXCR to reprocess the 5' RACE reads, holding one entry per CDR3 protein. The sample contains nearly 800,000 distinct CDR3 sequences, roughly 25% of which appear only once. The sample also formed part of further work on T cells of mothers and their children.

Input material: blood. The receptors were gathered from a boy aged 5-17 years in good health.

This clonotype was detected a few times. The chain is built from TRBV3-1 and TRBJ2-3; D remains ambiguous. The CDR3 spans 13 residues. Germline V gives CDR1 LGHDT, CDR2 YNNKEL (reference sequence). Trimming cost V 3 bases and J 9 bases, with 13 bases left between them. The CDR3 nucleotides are TGTGCCAGCAGCCAGGCCCCCGGATGGACGCAGTATTTT. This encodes CASSQAPGWTQYF.

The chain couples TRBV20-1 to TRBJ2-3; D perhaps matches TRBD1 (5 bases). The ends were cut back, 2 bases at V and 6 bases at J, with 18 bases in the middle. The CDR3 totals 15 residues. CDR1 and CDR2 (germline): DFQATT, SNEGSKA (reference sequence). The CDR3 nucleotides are TGCAGTGCTAGACTCAGTGGCAGGGATGTGGATACGCAGTATTTT. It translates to CSARLSGRDVDTQYF.

The CDR3 loop is CRLSNMDEQYF. CDR3 in DNA: TGCAGGCTTAGCAATATGGACGAGCAGTACTTC. The gene calls are TRBV20-1 and TRBJ2-7; no clear D gene. The CDR3 is 11 amino acids. Per germline, CDR1 DFQATT and CDR2 SNEGSKA (reference sequence).

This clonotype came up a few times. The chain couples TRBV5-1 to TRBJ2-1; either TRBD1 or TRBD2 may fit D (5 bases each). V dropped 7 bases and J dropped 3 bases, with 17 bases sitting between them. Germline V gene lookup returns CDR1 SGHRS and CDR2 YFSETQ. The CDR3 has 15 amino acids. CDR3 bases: TGCGCCAGCGGGGAATGGGGGTTAAGCTACAATGAGCAGTTCTTC. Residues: CASGEWGLSYNEQFF.

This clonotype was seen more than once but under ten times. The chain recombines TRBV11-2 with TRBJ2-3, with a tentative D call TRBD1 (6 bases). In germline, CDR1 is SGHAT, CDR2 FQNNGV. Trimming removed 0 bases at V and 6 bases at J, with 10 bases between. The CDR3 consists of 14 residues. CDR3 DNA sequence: TGTGCCAGCAGCTTAGATCAGGGGTCGGATACGCAGTATTTT. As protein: CASSLDQGSDTQYF.

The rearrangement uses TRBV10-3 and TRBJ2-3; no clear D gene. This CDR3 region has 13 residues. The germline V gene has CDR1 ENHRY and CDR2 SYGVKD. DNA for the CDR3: TGTGTCATACAAACAGCTGACACAGATACGCAGTATTTT. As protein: CVIQTADTDTQYF.

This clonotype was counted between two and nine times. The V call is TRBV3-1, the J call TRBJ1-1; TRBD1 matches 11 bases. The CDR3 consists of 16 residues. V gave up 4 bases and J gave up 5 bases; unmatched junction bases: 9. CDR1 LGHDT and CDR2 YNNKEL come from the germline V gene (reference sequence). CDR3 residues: CASSRTGGASSTEAFF. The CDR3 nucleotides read TGTGCCAGCAGCCGGACAGGGGGCGCGAGCAGTACTGAAGCTTTCTTT.

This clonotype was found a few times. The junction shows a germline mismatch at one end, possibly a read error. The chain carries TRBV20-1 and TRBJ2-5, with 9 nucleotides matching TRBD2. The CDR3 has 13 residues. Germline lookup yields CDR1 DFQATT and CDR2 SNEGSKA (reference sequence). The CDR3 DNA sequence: TGCAGTGCTAGAGAGGCTAGCGGGGCCGCCAGGGACTTC. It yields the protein CSAREASGAARDF.

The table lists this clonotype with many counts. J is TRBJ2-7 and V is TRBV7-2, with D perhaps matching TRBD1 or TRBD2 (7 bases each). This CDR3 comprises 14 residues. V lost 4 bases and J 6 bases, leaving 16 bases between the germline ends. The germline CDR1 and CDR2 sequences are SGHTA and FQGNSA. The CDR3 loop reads CASSSRGGVGEQYF. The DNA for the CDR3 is TGTGCCAGCAGCTCCAGGGGGGGGGTTGGCGAGCAGTACTTC.

CDR3 nucleotides: TGCGCCAGCAGCCCCGGCCTGGGTAGCGGGTCGTACAATGAGCAGTTCTTC. It encodes CASSPGLGSGSYNEQFF. This chain uses TRBV5-1 with TRBJ2-1; 7 bases are a match to TRBD2. CDR3 length equals 17 residues. With V trimmed by 4 bases and J by 4 bases, 14 bases remained unmatched. Germline assignment: CDR1 SGHRS and CDR2 YFSETQ.

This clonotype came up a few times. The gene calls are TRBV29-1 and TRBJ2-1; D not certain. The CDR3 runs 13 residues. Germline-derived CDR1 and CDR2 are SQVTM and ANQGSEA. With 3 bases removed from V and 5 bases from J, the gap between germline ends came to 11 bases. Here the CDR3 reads CSVDQFGNNEQFF. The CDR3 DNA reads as TGCAGCGTTGACCAGTTTGGAAACAATGAGCAGTTCTTC.

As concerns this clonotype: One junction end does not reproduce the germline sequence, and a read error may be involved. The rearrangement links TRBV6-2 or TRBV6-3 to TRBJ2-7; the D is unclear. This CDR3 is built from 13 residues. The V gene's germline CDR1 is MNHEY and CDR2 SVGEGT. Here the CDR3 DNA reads TGTGCCAGCAGTTACGGTAGATTATACGAGCGGTACTTC. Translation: CASSYGRLYERYF.

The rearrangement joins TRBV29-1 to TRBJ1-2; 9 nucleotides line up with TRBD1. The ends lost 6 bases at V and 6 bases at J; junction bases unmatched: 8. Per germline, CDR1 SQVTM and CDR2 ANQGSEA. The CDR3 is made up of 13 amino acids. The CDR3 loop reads CSVDRDRANGYTF. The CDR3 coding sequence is TGCAGCGTCGACCGGGACAGGGCAAATGGCTACACCTTC.

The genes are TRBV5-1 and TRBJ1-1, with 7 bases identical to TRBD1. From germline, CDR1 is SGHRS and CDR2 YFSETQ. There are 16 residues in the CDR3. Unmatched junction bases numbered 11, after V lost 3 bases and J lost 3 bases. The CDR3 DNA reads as TGCGCCAGCAGCTGGGGCGGCCGGGACAGAGACACTGAAGCTTTCTTT. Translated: CASSWGGRDRDTEAFF.

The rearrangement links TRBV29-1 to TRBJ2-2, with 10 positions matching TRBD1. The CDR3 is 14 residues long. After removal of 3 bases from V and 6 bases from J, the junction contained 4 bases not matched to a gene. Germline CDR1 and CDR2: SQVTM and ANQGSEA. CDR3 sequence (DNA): TGCAGCGTTGAGGGGACAGGGGTTTCCGGGGAGCTGTTTTTT. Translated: CSVEGTGVSGELFF.

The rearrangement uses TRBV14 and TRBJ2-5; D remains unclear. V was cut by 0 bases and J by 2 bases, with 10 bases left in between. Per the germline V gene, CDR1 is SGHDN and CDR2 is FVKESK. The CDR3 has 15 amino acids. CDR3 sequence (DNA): TGTGCCAGCAGCCAAGATCTTGGCAGACAAGAGACCCAGTACTTC. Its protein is CASSQDLGRQETQYF.

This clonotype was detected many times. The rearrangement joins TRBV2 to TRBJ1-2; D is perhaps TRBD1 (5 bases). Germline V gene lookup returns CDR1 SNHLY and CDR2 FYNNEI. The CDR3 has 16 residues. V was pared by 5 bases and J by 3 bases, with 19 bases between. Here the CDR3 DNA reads TGTGCCAGCAGTTACTACGGACAAGCAGAATACTATGGCTACACCTTC. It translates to CASSYYGQAEYYGYTF.

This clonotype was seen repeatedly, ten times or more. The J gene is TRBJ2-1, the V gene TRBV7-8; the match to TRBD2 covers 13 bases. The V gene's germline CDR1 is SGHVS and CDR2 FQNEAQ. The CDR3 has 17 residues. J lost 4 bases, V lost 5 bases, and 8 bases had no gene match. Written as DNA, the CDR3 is TGTGCCAGCAGCCGCGACGGACTAGCGGGAGTGTACAATGAGCAGTTCTTC. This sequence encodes CASSRDGLAGVYNEQFF. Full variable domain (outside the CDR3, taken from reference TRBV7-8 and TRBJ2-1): GAGVSQSPRYKVAKRGQDVALRCDPISGHVSLFWYQQALGQGPEFLTYFQNEAQLDKSGLPSDRFFAERPEGSVSTLKIQRTQQEDSAVYLCASSRDGLAGVYNEQFFGPGTRLTVL.

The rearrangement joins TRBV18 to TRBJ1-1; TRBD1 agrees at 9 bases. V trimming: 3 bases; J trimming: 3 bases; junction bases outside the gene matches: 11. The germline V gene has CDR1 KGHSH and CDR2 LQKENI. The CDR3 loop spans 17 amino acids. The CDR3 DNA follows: TGTGCCAGCTCACCCCTCGATTGGGGGACAGGGTACACTGAAGCTTTCTTT. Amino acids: CASSPLDWGTGYTEAFF.

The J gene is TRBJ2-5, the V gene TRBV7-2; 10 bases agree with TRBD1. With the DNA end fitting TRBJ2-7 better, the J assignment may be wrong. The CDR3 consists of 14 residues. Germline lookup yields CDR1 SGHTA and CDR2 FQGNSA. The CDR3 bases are TGTGCCAGCAGCCTTGACAGGGGGCGGAACGAGCAGTACTTC. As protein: CASSLDRGRNEQYF.